The table lists the clone carrying this T cell receptor beta chain with a few counts. What it binds is unknown. This record belongs to a study of T cell clones after liver transplantation. Study information: Patients counted as tolerant after at least one year off all immunosuppression, enzymes not exceeding twice normal.

The protocol was immunoSEQ multiplex PCR, while the TCRdb copy is restricted to in-frame clones and leaves out a portion. Of about 21,000 clones in the sample, 85% to 95% are singletons; the top ten hold 20% to 30%. The CDR3 is 15 amino acids. In germline, CDR1 is SGHTA, CDR2 FQGNSA. Trimming stripped 7 bases from V and 3 bases from J, with 18 bases between. Study results and caveats: Compared with third party-reactive sequences, donor-reactive ones declined more, independent of withdrawal success.

The TCR originated in a human patient who received a liver transplant. Some T cells could come from the graft donor. The V call is TRBV7-2, the J call TRBJ1-2, with D perhaps matching TRBD1 (5 bases). The sample consisted of CD8+ T cells from blood, taken less than 26 months after liver transplant. The DNA for the CDR3 is TGTGCCAGCACCCCCGCCGGGGGGGGTGACTATGGCTACACCTTC. Translating it yields CASTPAGGGDYGYTF.